The present T cell receptor (beta chain) was sequenced within a study of T cell responses to AZD1222 COVID-19 vaccine. Study-level findings and limits: Reportedly, close to half of spike-specific TCRs are directed against unmutated variant regions. Clonal diversity may have been underestimated in mostly white British donors.

This clone showed up just once. Its antigen is unknown. The method was immunoSEQ multiplex PCR; TCRdb's version includes in-frame clones alone and lacks a portion of them. Of roughly 110,000 clones listed, around 87% are singletons. This receptor was obtained from an adult in good health. The sequences come from peripheral blood, collected on day 0 of AZD1222 vaccination.

CDR3 bases: TGTGCCAGCAGTGAAGCCAGGGGGTATTACGAGCAGTACTTC. Amino acids: CASSEARGYYEQYF. This chain links TRBV2 with TRBJ2-7; 7 bases map to TRBD1. The CDR3 is 14 amino acids. Germline V CDR1 and CDR2: SNHLY, FYNNEI. V dropped 0 bases and J dropped 4; count of bases not matched to a gene: 3.